This T cell receptor beta chain stems from a study of cytomegalovirus exposure and HLA in healthy donors. This clone came up a few times. 60 Vbeta and 13 Jbeta primers were used in PCR. The method was immunoSEQ multiplex PCR; TCRdb's version includes in-frame clones alone and lacks a portion of them. In the table there are approximately 53,000 clones, more than 60% of which are singletons. Germline V gene sequence: CDR1 MNHEY, CDR2 SVGAGI. The V end lost 2 bases, the J end lost 9 bases, and 11 bases lay between the germline ends. The CDR3 has 13 amino acids. The clonotype was recovered from a woman aged 40 to 49 in good health and CMV-seropositive. Sequenced input: PBMCs. The chain carries TRBV6-5 and TRBJ1-5; D gene unclear. The CDR3 DNA reads as TGTGCCAGCAGTTACGCCGCCGGTGGGCCCCAGCATTTT. Residues: CASSYAAGGPQHF.